These T cell receptor beta chains were read from a single sample in a study of blood T cell repertoires in COVID-19. TCRdb keeps only in-frame clones here, not all; method: immunoSEQ multiplex PCR. The sample records about 200,000 clones, around nine tenths being singletons. Sample: peripheral blood. Every receptor here comes from a man aged 55-75 years who had recovered from COVID-19. CDR3s include the opening cysteine and the closing phenylalanine or tryptophan. D genes are given only for firm matches. Not all rows give a size; the values are once, few, many and, for expanded clones, a class.

J gene: TRBJ1-4; clone size: .; V gene: TRBV19; D gene: .; CDR3 DNA: TGTGCCAGTAGTATAGAGGGGGGTGCGAATGAAAAACTGTTTTTT; CDR3 protein: CASSIEGGANEKLFF
J gene: TRBJ1-1; clone size: .; V gene: TRBV7-2; D gene: .; CDR3 DNA: TGTGCCAGCAGCCTCCGACAGGTGTCGACTGAAGCTTTCTTT; CDR3 protein: CASSLRQVSTEAFF
J gene: TRBJ2-5; clone size: .; V gene: TRBV11-2; D gene: .; CDR3 DNA: TGTGCCAGCAGCTCTTCGGTGGTTCAAGAGACCCAGTACTTC; CDR3 protein: CASSSSVVQETQYF
J gene: TRBJ1-5; clone size: .; V gene: TRBV7-2; D gene: .; CDR3 DNA: TGTGCCAGCAGCCCGGCGGATCAGCCCCAGCATTTT; CDR3 protein: CASSPADQPQHF
J gene: TRBJ1-4; clone size: .; V gene: TRBV7-2; D gene: TRBD1; CDR3 DNA: TGTGCCAGCAGCCCCAGACAGGGTCTGGTTGAAAAACTGTTTTTT; CDR3 protein: CASSPRQGLVEKLFF
J gene: TRBJ2-7; clone size: .; V gene: TRBV5-4; D gene: TRBD2; CDR3 DNA: TGTGCCAGCAGCCCCGGGACTAACTCCTACGAGCAGTACTTC; CDR3 protein: CASSPGTNSYEQYF
J gene: TRBJ2-1; clone size: .; V gene: TRBV11-2; D gene: .; CDR3 DNA: TGTGCCAGCAGCTCGTTGACTAGTATGATCATCTTCTTC; CDR3 protein: CASSSLTSMIIFF
J gene: TRBJ2-3; clone size: .; V gene: TRBV4-1; D gene: TRBD2; CDR3 DNA: TGCGCCAGCAGCCAATTGGGACTAGCGGGAGCACCTGAAGGAACAGATACGCAGTATTTT; CDR3 protein: CASSQLGLAGAPEGTDTQYF
J gene: TRBJ2-1; clone size: .; V gene: TRBV7-8; D gene: TRBD2; CDR3 DNA: TGTGCCAGCAGCTCGATAGCGGGAGCGGTGGCCAATGAGCAGTTCTTC; CDR3 protein: CASSSIAGAVANEQFF
J gene: TRBJ2-5; clone size: .; V gene: TRBV12-5; D gene: .; CDR3 DNA: TGTGCTAGTGGTTTGGCAGGGAATGAAGAGACCCAGTACTTC; CDR3 protein: CASGLAGNEETQYF
J gene: TRBJ1-6; clone size: .; V gene: TRBV6-5; D gene: .; CDR3 DNA: TGTGCCAGCAGTTTAAGGCAGGGTGGTAATTCACCCCTCCACTTT; CDR3 protein: CASSLRQGGNSPLHF
J gene: TRBJ2-2; clone size: once; V gene: TRBV2; D gene: .; CDR3 DNA: TGTGCCAGCGGGTTGGGAAGGGGTAACACCGGGGAGCTGTTTTTT; CDR3 protein: CASGLGRGNTGELFF
J gene: TRBJ1-3; clone size: .; V gene: TRBV30; D gene: .; CDR3 DNA: TGTGCCTGGAGTCCTCTTCACACCATATATTTT; CDR3 protein: CAWSPLHTIYF
J gene: TRBJ1-1; clone size: .; V gene: TRBV9; D gene: .; CDR3 DNA: TGTGCCAGCGGGAGGGTGGGGACAACTGAAGCTTTCTTT; CDR3 protein: CASGRVGTTEAFF
J gene: TRBJ2-1; clone size: .; V gene: TRBV3-1/TRBV3-2; D gene: .; CDR3 DNA: TGTGCCAGCAGCCTTATGACGGGGAGGAGCTCCTACAATGAGCAGTTCTTC; CDR3 protein: CASSLMTGRSSYNEQFF
J gene: TRBJ2-5; clone size: .; V gene: TRBV5-1; D gene: .; CDR3 DNA: TGCGCCAGCAGCTTGGGGACGGGAACGTACCAAGAGACCCAGTACTTC; CDR3 protein: CASSLGTGTYQETQYF